This record looks at one TCR beta chain sequence and its context. Profiling relied on immunoSEQ multiplex PCR, and the TCRdb table lists in-frame clones only, not all of them. The sample has about 99,000 clones, approximately 80% seen once. This sample is drawn from a study of blood T cell repertoires in COVID-19. The wider study: Italy, Spain and the United States were the sources of the convalescent and acute COVID-19 samples.

V was pared by 1 base and J by 5 bases, with 1 base of the junction left unmatched. The CDR3 runs 14 residues. Germline loops: CDR1 KGHSH, CDR2 LQKENI. This TCR derives from an elderly man with COVID-19, enrolled during active disease. The V call is TRBV18, the J call TRBJ2-2; 7 bases are a match to TRBD1. Sequenced sample: peripheral blood. The DNA of the CDR3 is TGTGCCAGCTCACCACAGGGGGCGACCGGGGAGCTGTTTTTT. As protein: CASSPQGATGELFF.